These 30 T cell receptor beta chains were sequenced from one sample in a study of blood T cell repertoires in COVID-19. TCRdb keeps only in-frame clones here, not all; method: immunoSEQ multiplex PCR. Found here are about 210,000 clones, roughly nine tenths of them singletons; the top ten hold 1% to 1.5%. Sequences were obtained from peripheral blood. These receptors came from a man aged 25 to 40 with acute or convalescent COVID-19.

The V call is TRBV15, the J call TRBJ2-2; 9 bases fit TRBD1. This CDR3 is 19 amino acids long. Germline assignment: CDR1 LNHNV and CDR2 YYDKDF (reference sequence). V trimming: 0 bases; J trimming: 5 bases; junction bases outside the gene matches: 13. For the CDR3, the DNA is TGTGCCACCAGCAGAGAAGGCTTATTCGGGACAGGGAGGACCGGGGAGCTGTTTTTT. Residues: CATSREGLFGTGRTGELFF.

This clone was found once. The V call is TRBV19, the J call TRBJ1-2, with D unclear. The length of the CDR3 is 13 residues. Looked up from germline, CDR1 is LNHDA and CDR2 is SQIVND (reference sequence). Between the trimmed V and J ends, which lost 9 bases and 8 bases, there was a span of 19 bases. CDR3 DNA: TGTGCCAGCCTTGACCACCGAGCGGGGGGCTACACCTTC. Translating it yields CASLDHRAGGYTF.

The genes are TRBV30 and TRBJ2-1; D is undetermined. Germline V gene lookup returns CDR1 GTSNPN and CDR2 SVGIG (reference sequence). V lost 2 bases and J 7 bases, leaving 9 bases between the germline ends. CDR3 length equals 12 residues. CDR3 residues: CAWSSFLNEQFF. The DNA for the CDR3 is TGTGCCTGGAGTTCTTTTTTGAATGAGCAGTTCTTC.

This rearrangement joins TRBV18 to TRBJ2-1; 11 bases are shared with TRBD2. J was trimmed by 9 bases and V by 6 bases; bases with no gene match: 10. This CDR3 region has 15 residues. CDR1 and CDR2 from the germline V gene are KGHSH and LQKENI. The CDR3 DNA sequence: TGTGCCAGCTCCCCTACGTACGGACTAGCGGGTGAGCAGTTCTTC. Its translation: CASSPTYGLAGEQFF. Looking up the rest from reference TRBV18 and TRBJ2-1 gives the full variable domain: NAGVMQNPRHLVRRRGQEARLRCSPMKGHSHVYWYRQLPEEGLKFMVYLQKENIIDESGMPKERFSAEFPKEGPSILRIQQVVRGDSAAYFCASSPTYGLAGEQFFGPGTRLTVL.

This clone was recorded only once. This CDR3 reads CASSLGTSGTDTQYF. The CDR3 region has the DNA TGTGCCAGCAGCTTGGGAACTAGCGGAACAGATACGCAGTATTTT. The chain couples TRBV5-5 to TRBJ2-3; 8 bases are a match to TRBD2. Trimming took 0 bases from V and 3 from J; bases not matched to a gene: 3. This CDR3 is built from 15 residues. Per the germline V gene, CDR1 is SGHKS and CDR2 is YYEKEE (reference sequence).

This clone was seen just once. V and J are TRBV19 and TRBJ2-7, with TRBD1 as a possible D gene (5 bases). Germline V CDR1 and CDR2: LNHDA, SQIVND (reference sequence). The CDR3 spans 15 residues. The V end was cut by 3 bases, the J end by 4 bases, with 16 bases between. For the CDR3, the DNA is TGTGCCAGTAGTATGCAGGGTGGACACGGATACGAGCAGTACTTC. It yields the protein CASSMQGGHGYEQYF.

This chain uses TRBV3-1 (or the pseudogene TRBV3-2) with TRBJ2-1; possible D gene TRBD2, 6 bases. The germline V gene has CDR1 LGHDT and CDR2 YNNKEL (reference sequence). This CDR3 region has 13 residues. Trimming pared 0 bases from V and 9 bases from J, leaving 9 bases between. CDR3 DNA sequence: TGTGCCAGCAGCCAAGATAGGGGAGGTGAGCAGTTCTTC. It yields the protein CASSQDRGGEQFF.

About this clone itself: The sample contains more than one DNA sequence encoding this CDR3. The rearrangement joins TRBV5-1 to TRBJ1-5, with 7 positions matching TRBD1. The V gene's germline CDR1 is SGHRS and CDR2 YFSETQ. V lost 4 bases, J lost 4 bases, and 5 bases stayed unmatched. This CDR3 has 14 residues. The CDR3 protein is CASSLGTENQPQHF. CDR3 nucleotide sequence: TGCGCCAGCAGCCTAGGGACAGAGAATCAGCCCCAGCATTTT. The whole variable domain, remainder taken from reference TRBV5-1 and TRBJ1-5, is KAGVTQTPRYLIKTRGQQVTLSCSPISGHRSVSWYQQTPGQGLQFLFEYFSETQRNKGNFPGRFSGRQFSNSRSEMNVSTLELGDSALYLCASSLGTENQPQHFGDGTRLSIL.

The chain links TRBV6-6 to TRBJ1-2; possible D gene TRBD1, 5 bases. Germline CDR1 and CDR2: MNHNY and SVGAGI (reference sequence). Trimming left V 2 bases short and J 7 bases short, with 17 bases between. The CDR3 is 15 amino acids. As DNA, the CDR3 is TGTGCCAGCAGTTACGGTGTCTCGACAGCGTCTGGCTACACCTTC. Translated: CASSYGVSTASGYTF.

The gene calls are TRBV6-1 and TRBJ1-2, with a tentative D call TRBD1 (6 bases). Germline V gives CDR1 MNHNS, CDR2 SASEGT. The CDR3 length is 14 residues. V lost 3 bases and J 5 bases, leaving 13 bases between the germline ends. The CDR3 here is CASSDTGLGYGYTF. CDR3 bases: TGTGCCAGCAGTGATACAGGGTTAGGATATGGCTACACCTTC.

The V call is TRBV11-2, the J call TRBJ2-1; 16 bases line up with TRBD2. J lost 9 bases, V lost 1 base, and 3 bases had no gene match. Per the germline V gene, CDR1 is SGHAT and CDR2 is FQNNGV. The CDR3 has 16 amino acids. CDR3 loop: CASSLAGLAGGVEQFF. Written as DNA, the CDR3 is TGTGCCAGCAGCTTAGCGGGACTAGCGGGAGGGGTTGAGCAGTTCTTC.

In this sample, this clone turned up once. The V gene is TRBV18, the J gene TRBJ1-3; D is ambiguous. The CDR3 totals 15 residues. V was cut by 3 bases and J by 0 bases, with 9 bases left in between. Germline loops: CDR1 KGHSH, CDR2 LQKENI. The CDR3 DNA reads TGTGCCAGCTCACCGAGACGGAGCTCTGGAAACACCATATATTTT. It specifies CASSPRRSSGNTIYF.

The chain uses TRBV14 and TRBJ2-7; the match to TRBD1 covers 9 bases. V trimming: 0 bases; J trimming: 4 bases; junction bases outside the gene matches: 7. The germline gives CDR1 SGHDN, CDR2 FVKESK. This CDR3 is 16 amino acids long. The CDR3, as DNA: TGTGCCAGCAGCCAAGATCTGGGGACAGGGAGTTACGAGCAGTACTTC. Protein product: CASSQDLGTGSYEQYF.

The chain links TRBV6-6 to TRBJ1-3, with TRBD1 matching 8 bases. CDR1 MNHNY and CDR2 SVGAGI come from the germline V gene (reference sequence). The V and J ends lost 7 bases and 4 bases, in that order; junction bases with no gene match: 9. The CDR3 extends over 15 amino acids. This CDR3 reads CASIDDRGPGNTIYF. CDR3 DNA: TGTGCCAGCATCGACGACAGGGGACCGGGAAACACCATATATTTT.

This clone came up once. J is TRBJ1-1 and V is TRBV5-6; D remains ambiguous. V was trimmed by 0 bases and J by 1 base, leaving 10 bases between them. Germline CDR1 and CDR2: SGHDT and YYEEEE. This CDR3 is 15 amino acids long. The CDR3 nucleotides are TGTGCCAGCAGCTTGGGCAGGCGAGAGAACACTGAAGCTTTCTTT. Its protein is CASSLGRRENTEAFF.

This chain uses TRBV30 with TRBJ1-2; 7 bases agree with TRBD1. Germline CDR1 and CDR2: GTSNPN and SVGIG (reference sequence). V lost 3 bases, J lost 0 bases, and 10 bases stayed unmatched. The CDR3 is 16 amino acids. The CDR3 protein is CAWRGGRGRTNYGYTF. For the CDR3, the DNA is TGTGCCTGGAGGGGGGGCAGGGGGAGAACTAACTATGGCTACACCTTC.

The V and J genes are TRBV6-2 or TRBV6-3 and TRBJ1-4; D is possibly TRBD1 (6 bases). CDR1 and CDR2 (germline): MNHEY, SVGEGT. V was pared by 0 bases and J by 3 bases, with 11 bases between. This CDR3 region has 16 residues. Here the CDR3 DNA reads TGTGCCAGCAGTTACTCGACAGGCTTTCCTAATGAAAAACTGTTTTTT. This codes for CASSYSTGFPNEKLFF.

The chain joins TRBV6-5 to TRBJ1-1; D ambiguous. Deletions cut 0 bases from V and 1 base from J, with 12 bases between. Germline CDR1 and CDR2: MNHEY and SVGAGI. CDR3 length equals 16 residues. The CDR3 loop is CASSYSRSTGNTEAFF. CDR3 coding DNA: TGTGCCAGCAGTTACTCTCGGAGTACGGGGAACACTGAAGCTTTCTTT.

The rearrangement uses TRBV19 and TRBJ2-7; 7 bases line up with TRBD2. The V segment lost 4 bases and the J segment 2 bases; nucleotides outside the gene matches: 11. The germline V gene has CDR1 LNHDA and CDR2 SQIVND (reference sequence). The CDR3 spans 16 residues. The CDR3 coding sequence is TGTGCCAGTAGTAAGCCCCCTAGCGGCCTTACCTACGAGCAGTACTTC. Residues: CASSKPPSGLTYEQYF.

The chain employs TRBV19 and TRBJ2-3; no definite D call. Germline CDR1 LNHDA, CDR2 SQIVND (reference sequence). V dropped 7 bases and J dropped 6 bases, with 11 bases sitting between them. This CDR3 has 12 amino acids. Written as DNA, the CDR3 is TGTGCCAGTATTGACTCTCTTGATACGCAGTATTTT. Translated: CASIDSLDTQYF.

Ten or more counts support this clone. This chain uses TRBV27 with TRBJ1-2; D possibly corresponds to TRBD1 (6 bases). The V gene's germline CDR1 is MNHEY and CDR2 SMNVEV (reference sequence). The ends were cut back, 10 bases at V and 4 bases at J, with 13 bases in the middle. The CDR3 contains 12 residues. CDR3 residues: CATLQGSYGYTF. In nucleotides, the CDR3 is TGTGCCACCCTACAGGGAAGCTATGGCTACACCTTC.

The CDR3 is CASSEQGAYNEQFF. The CDR3 DNA sequence: TGTGCCAGTAGTGAACAGGGGGCTTACAATGAGCAGTTCTTC. The chain carries TRBV19 and TRBJ2-1, with 9 bases fitting TRBD1. The CDR3 spans 14 residues. V trimming: 5 bases; J trimming: 4 bases; junction bases outside the gene matches: 3. Germline V gene lookup returns CDR1 LNHDA and CDR2 SQIVND (reference sequence). Looking up the rest from reference TRBV19 and TRBJ2-1 gives the full variable domain: DGGITQSPKYLFRKEGQNVTLSCEQNLNHDAMYWYRQDPGQGLRLIYYSQIVNDFQKGDIAEGYSVSREKKESFPLTVTSAQKNPTAFYLCASSEQGAYNEQFFGPGTRLTVL.

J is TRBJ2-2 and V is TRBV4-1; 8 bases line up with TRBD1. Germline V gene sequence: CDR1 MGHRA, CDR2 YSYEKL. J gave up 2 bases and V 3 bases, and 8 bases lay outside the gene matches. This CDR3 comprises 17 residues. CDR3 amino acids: CASSHPSGTGNTGELFF. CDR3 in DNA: TGCGCCAGCAGCCACCCATCGGGGACAGGCAACACCGGGGAGCTGTTTTTT.

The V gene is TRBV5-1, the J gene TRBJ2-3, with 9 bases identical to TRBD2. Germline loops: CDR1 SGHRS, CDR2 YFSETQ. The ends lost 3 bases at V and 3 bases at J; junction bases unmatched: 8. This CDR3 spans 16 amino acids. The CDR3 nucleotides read TGCGCCAGCAGCTGGGGTAGCGGGGGACTTACAGATACGCAGTATTTT. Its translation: CASSWGSGGLTDTQYF.

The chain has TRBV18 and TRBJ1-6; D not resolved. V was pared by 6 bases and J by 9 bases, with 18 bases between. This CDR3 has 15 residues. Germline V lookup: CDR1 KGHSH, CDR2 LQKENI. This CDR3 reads CASSPGLAVASPLHF. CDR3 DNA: TGTGCCAGCTCCCCAGGACTGGCCGTCGCTTCACCCCTCCACTTT.

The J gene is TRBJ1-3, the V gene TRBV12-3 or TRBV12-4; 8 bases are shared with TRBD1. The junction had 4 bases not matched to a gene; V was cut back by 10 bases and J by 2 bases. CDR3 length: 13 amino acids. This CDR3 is CAIGTGAGNTIYF. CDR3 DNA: TGTGCCATCGGGACAGGCGCTGGAAACACCATATATTTT.

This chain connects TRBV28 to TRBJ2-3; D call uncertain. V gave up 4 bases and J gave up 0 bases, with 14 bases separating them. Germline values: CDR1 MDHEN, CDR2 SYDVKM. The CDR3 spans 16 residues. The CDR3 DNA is TGTGCCAGCAGTTCCCAAGTCTTACTAAGCACAGATACGCAGTATTTT. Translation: CASSSQVLLSTDTQYF.

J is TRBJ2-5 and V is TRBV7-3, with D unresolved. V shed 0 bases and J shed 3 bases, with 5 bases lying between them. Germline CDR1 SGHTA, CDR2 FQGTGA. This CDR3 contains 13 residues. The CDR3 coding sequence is TGTGCCAGCAGCTTAACCCGGGAAGAGACCCAGTACTTC. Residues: CASSLTREETQYF.

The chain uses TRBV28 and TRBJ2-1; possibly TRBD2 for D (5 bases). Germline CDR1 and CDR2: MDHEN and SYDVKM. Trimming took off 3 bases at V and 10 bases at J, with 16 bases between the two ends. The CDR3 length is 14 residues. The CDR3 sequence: CASSLPSRQREQFF. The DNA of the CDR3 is TGTGCCAGCAGTTTGCCTAGCAGGCAGAGGGAGCAGTTCTTC.

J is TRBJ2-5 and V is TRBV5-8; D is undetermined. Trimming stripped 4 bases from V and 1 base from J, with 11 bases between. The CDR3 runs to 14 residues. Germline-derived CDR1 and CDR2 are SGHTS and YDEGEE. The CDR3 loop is CASSPSQVQETQYF. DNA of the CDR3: TGTGCCAGCAGCCCGTCCCAGGTCCAAGAGACCCAGTACTTC.